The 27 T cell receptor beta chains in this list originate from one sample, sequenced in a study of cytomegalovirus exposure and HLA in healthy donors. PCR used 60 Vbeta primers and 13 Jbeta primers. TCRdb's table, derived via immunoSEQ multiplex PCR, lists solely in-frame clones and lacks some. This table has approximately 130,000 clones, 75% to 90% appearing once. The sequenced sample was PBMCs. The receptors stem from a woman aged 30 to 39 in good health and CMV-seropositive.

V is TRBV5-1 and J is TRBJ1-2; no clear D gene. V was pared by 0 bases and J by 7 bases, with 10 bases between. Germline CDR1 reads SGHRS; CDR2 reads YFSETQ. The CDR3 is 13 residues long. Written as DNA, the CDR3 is TGCGCCAGCAGCTTGGAAGCAGGTTCTGGCTACACCTTC. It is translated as CASSLEAGSGYTF.

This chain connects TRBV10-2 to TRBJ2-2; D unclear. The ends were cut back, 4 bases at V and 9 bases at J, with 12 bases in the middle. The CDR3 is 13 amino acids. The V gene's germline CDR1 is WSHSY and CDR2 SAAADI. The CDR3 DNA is TGCGCCAGCAGTGTAAATGCGGTCAGGGAGCTGTTTTTT. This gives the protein CASSVNAVRELFF.

The CDR3, as DNA: TGTGCCAGCAGCCTGCGTGTCGGGGAGCAGTTCTTC. It specifies CASSLRVGEQFF. The gene calls are TRBV5-6 and TRBJ2-1; D call uncertain. CDR3 length: 12 residues. Trimming took 4 bases from V and 10 from J, leaving 12 bases between them. Germline V CDR1 and CDR2: SGHDT, YYEEEE.

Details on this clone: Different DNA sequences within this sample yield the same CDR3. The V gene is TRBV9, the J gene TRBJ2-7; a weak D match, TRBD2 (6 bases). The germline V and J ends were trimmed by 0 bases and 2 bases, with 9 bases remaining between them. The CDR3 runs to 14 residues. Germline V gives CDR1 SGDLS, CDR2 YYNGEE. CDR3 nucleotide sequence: TGTGCCAGCAGCGTAGGCGGAGGGACCTACGAGCAGTACTTC. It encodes CASSVGGGTYEQYF.

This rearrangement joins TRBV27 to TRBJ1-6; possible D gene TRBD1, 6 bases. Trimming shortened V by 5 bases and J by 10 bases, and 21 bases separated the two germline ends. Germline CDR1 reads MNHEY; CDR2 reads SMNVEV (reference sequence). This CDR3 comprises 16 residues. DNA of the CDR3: TGTGCCAGCAGTCCCAATGGCAACAGGGTCCAATCACCCCTCCACTTT. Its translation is CASSPNGNRVQSPLHF.

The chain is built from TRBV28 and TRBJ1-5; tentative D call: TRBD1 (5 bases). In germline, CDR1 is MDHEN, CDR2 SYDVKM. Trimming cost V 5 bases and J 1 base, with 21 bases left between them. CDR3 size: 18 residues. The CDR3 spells CASSPFRGGESSNQPQHF. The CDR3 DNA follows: TGTGCCAGCAGTCCCTTCCGGGGGGGAGAGAGCAGCAATCAGCCCCAGCATTTT.

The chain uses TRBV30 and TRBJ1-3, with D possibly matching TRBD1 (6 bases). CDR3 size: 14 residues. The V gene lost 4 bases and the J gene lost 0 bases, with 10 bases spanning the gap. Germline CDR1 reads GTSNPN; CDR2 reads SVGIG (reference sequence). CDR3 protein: CAWTGGASGNTIYF. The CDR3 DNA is TGTGCCTGGACCGGGGGGGCCTCTGGAAACACCATATATTTT. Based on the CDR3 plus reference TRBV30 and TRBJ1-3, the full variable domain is SQTIHQWPATLVQPVGSPLSLECTVEGTSNPNLYWYRQAAGRGLQLLFYSVGIGQISSEVPQNLSASRPQDRQFILSSKKLLLSDSGFYLCAWTGGASGNTIYFGEGSWLTVV.

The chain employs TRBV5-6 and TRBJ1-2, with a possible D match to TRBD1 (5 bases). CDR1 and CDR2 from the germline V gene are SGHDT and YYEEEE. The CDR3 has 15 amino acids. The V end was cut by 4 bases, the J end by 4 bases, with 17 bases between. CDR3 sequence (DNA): TGTGCCAGCAGCGCGTGGATGATTAGGGGCTATGGCTACACCTTC. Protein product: CASSAWMIRGYGYTF.

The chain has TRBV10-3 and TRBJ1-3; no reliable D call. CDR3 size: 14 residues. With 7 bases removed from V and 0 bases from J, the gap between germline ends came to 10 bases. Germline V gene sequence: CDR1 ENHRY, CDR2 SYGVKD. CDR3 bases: TGTGCCATCAATGGCCCCAGCTCTGGAAACACCATATATTTT. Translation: CAINGPSSGNTIYF.

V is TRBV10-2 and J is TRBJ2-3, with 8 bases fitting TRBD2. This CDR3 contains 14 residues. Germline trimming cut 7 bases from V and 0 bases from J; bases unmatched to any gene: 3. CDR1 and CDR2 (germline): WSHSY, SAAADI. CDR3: CASTSGSSTDTQYF. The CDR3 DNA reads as TGCGCCAGCACTAGCGGGTCTAGCACAGATACGCAGTATTTT.

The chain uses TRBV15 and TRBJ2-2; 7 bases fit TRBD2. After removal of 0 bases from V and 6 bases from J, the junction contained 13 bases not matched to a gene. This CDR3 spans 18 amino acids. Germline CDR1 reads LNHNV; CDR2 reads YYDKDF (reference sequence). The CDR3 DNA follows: TGTGCCACCAGCAGAGATCCTTGGTCAGGGAGGGTATCCGGGGAGCTGTTTTTT. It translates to CATSRDPWSGRVSGELFF.

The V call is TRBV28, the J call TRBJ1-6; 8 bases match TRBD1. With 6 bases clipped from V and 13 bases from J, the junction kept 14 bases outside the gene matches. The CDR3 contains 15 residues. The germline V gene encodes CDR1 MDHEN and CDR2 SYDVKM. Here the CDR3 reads CASRLGPERDRPLHF. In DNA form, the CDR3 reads TGTGCCAGCAGGCTCGGACCTGAGAGGGACAGGCCCCTCCACTTT.

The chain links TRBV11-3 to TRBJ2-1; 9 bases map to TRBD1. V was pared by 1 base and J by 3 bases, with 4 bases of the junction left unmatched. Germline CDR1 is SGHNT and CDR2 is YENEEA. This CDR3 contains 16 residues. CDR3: CASSLAGTGYYNEQFF. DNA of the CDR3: TGTGCCAGCAGCTTAGCCGGGACAGGGTACTACAATGAGCAGTTCTTC.

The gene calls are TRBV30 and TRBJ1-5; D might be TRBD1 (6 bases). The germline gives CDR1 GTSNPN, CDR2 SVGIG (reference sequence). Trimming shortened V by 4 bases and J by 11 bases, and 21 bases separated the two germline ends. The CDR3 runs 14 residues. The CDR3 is CAWTSRGASGTQHF. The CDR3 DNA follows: TGTGCCTGGACCTCGCGGGGGGCCTCGGGAACCCAGCATTTT. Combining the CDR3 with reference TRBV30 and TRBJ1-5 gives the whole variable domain SQTIHQWPATLVQPVGSPLSLECTVEGTSNPNLYWYRQAAGRGLQLLFYSVGIGQISSEVPQNLSASRPQDRQFILSSKKLLLSDSGFYLCAWTSRGASGTQHFGDGTRLSIL.

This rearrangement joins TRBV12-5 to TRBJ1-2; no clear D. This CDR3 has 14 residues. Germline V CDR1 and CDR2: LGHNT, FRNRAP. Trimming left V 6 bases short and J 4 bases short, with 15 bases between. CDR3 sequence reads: CASGPSPKPYGYTF. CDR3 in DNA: TGTGCTAGTGGCCCTTCACCGAAGCCCTATGGCTACACCTTC.

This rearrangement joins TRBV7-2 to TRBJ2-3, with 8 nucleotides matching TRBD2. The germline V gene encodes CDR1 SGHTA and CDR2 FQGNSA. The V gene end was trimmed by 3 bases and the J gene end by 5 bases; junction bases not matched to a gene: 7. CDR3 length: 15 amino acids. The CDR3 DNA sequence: TGTGCCAGCAGCTTCGGAGCGGGAGTTCGAGATACGCAGTATTTT. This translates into CASSFGAGVRDTQYF.

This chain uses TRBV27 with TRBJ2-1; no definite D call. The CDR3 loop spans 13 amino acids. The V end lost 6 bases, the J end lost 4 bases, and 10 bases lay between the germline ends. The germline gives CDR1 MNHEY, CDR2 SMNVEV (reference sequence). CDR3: CASSLSLYNEQFF. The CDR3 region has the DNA TGTGCCAGCAGCCTTTCCCTTTACAATGAGCAGTTCTTC.

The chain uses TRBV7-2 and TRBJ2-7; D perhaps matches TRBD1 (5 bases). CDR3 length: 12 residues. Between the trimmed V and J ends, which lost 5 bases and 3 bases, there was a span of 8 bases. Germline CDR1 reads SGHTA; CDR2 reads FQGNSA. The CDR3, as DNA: TGTGCCAGCAGCCCAGGGAACTACGAGCAGTACTTC. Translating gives CASSPGNYEQYF.

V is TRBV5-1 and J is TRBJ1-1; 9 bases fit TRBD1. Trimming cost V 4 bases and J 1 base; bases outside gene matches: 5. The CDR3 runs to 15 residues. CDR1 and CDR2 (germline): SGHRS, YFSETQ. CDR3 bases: TGCGCCAGCAGCATCCGACAGGGGGGGAACACTGAAGCTTTCTTT. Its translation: CASSIRQGGNTEAFF.

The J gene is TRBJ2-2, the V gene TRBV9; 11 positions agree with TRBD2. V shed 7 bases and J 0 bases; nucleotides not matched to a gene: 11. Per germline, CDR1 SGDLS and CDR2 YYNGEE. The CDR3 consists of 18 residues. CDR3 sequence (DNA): TGTGCCAGCGCCCAATTCTCTAGCGGGGGGACGAACACCGGGGAGCTGTTTTTT. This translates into CASAQFSSGGTNTGELFF.

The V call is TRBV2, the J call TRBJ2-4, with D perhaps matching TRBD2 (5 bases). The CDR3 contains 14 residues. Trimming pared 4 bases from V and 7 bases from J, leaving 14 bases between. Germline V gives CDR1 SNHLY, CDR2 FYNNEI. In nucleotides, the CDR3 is TGTGCCAGCAGTGGCATCCGTCGCGGGAACATTCAGTACTTC. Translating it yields CASSGIRRGNIQYF.

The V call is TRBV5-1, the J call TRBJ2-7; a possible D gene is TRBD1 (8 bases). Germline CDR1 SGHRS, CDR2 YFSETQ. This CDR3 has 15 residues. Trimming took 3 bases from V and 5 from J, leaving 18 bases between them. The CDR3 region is CASSWGGTGLNEQYF. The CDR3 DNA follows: TGCGCCAGCAGCTGGGGAGGGACAGGCCTTAACGAGCAGTACTTC.

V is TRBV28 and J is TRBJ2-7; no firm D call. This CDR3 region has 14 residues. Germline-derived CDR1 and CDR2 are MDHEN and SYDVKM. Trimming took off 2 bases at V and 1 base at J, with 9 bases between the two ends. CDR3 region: CASSLMAGSYEQYF. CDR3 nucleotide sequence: TGTGCCAGCAGTTTAATGGCAGGATCCTACGAGCAGTACTTC.

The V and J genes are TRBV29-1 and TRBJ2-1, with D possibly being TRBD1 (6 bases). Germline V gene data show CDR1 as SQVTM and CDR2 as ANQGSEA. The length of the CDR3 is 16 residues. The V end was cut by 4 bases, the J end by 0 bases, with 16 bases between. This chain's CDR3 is CSVALRGPSSYNEQFF. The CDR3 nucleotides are TGCAGCGTTGCTCTCAGGGGCCCCAGCTCCTACAATGAGCAGTTCTTC.

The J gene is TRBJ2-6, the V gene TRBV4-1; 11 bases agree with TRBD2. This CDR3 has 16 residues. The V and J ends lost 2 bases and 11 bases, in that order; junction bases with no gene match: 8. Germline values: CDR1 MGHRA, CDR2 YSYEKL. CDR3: CASSQLAGGPADVLTF. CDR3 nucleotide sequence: TGCGCCAGCAGCCAATTAGCGGGGGGGCCCGCGGACGTCCTGACTTTC.

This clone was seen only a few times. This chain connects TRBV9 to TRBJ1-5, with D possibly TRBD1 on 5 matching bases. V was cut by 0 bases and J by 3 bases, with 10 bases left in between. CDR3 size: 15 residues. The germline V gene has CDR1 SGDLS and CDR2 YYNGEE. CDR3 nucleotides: TGTGCCAGCAGCGTAGACCAGGGTATCAATCAGCCCCAGCATTTT. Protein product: CASSVDQGINQPQHF.

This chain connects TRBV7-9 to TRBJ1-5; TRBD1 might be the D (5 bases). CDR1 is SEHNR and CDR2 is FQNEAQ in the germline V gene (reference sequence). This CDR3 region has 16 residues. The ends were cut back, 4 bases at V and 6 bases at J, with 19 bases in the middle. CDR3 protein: CASSSTQGGDGQPQHF. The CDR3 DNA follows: TGTGCCAGCAGCTCAACCCAGGGAGGGGATGGTCAGCCCCAGCATTTT.